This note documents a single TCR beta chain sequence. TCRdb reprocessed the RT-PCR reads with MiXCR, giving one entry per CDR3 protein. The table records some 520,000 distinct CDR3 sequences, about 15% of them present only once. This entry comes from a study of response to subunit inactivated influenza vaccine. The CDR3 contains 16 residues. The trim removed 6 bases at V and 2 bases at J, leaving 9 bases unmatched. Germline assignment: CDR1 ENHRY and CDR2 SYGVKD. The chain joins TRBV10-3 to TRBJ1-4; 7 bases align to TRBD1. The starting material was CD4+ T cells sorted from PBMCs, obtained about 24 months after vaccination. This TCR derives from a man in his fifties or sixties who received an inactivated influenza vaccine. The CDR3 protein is CAISEGQLGTNEKLFF. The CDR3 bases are TGTGCCATCAGCGAGGGACAGCTGGGCACTAATGAAAAACTGTTTTTT.